Shown below are 5 T cell receptor beta chains from a single sample sequenced in a study of beta chain features in type 1 diabetes. Study outcomes and limitations: Shorter TCRB CDR3s, moderately but significantly so, marked every one of the four CD4+ subsets in Type 1 diabetes patients.

What these receptors recognize is not known. The authors reverse transcribed all of the isolated RNA, so sequencing captured expressed TCRB transcripts. Sequencing used immunoSEQ multiplex PCR; TCRdb keeps in-frame clones, though not all of them. The sample shows about 53,000 clones, about 60% of them seen only once. The specimen sequenced was stem cell memory CD4+ T cells from blood. Receptors were obtained from a woman under 40 with type 1 diabetes.

This chain connects TRBV5-5 to TRBJ2-1; D is undetermined. This CDR3 has 13 residues. Germline V CDR1 and CDR2: SGHKS, YYEKEE (reference sequence). Trimming removed 1 base at V and 6 bases at J, with 8 bases between. The DNA of the CDR3 is TGTGCCAGCAGCTTGATACTTCCCAATGAGCAGTTCTTC. Translated: CASSLILPNEQFF.

V and J are TRBV7-2 and TRBJ2-7, with D perhaps TRBD1 (6 bases). V dropped 3 bases and J dropped 3 bases, with 12 bases sitting between them. This CDR3 region has 14 residues. In germline, CDR1 is SGHTA, CDR2 FQGNSA. CDR3 DNA sequence: TGTGCCAGCAGCTTGTCCGGGACAAACTACGAGCAGTACTTC. This codes for CASSLSGTNYEQYF.

The chain is built from TRBV7-4 and TRBJ2-3, with 9 nucleotides matching TRBD2. The CDR3 is 15 residues long. Per germline, CDR1 SGHVT and CDR2 SQSDAQ. The ends lost 3 bases at V and 0 bases at J; junction bases unmatched: 1. Here the CDR3 DNA reads TGTGCCAGCAGCTTTCTAGCGGGGAGCACAGATACGCAGTATTTT. This encodes CASSFLAGSTDTQYF.

This rearrangement joins TRBV5-1 to TRBJ2-3; possible D gene TRBD1, 5 bases. The CDR3 is 13 residues long. Trimming removed 2 bases from V and 1 base from J, with 5 bases in between. CDR1 is SGHRS and CDR2 is YFSETQ in the germline V gene. The CDR3 DNA follows: TGCGCCAGCAGCTTAGGGGGCACAGATACGCAGTATTTT. It specifies CASSLGGTDTQYF.

This sequence joins TRBV2 and TRBJ1-2, with a tentative D call TRBD1 (6 bases). V lost 6 bases to trimming and J lost 8 bases, with 13 bases between them. CDR3 length equals 12 residues. Per germline, CDR1 SNHLY and CDR2 FYNNEI. The CDR3 spells CASSLQGLGYTF. CDR3 coding DNA: TGTGCCAGCAGCTTACAGGGTTTGGGCTACACCTTC.